This TCR beta chain was retrieved from a study of T cells after yellow fever vaccination (dated by TCRdb to between 2017 and 2020). For the study in its entirety: The SMART-Seq v4 Ultra Low Input RNA kit was used to prepare libraries from fractions with low cell numbers. To track T-cell clones before and after primary and booster YFV17D yellow fever vaccination, bulk TCR alpha and beta repertoires were sequenced longitudinally. Two healthy male donors, one aged 18 to 30 and one aged 30 to 40 years, made up the cohort. Blood was drawn at multiple timepoints before and after primary and secondary immunization, with bulk PBMC replicates and cell subsets isolated.

This clonotype has only a few counts. Its antigen remains undetermined. The record has no base qualities; no much larger clone is one base away. TCR cDNA was synthesized by 5'RACE template switching, which introduced a universal primer site and unique molecular identifiers. Priming for cDNA synthesis came from both the TCR alpha and TCR beta constant segments. Library amplification involved two PCR steps, and the second step added sample barcodes and sequencing adapters. Libraries were sequenced on Illumina HiSeq 2500 (2x100 bp) or NovaSeq (2x150 bp). The paper's data handling went like this. MIGEC handled demultiplexing of reads and collapsing into UMI consensus sequences, while MiXCR performed V(D)J alignment. Using edgeR on replicate PBMC samples, clonotypes were called vaccine-responding if FDR was below 0.01 and the log2 fold change was above 5 up to day 15. Each bulk clonotype received a CD4 or CD8 identity based on whether the sequenced CD4 or CD8 repertoire contained that clonotype at higher abundance. The raw public data were reprocessed by TCRdb itself: fastp quality trimming at Q25, MiXCR clonotype calling, in-frame beta chains only. Each CDR3 protein gets just one entry, which takes the most common genes and DNA from the rows behind it. TCRdb's processing, not the authors', yielded these V and J calls. Here the sample has 250,000 or so distinct CDR3 sequences; 6% to 8% occur a single time. The ten biggest clones cover 0.85% to 1.2% of the sample.

This specimen's treatment or condition label, interpreted: live attenuated yellow fever vaccine strain. PBMCs were isolated from peripheral blood using a standard Ficoll-Paque protocol. Dynabeads CD4 and CD8 positive selection kits were used to isolate CD4 and CD8 T-cell fractions. TriZol was used to extract RNA from bulk PBMCs, CD4 and CD8 fractions, and dextramer-positive and dextramer-negative fractions. The germline V gene gives CDR1 as SGHVS and CDR2 as FNYEAQ. The CDR3 runs 14 amino acids, cysteine and phenylalanine included. Only CDR3 DNA is held: 42 bases, read in frame from base 1. V lost 1 base and J lost 7 bases; the stretch between them is 13 bases long. What the research found in general, with its limitations: Compared with the primary T-cell response, the secondary T-cell response was faster but weaker, reaching its peak on day 5 rather than on day 15. Because only a couple of donors were included in the study, the extent to which the findings can be generalized is limited. A small share of clonotypes was detected in both CD4 and CD8 compartments, with the overlap likely arising from convergent recombination. Because abundant contaminating clonotypes from the bulk population could be contained in FACS-sorted repertoires, computational filtering was required. Most clones expanded after primary vaccination (96% of CD4 and roughly 90% of CD8) were re-detected after the booster, suggesting that broad memory maintenance occurred.

The sequencing here drew on CD4+ T cells sorted from PBMCs, taken on the day of the yellow fever booster vaccination. The sequence derives from a man aged 25-45 years who received the YFV17D yellow fever vaccine. The rearranged segments are TRBV7-6 and TRBJ1-1, with a weak D call of TRBD1 (6 bases match). The nucleotides are TGTGCCAGCAGCTTAGTGAAAGGGGGAGATGAAGCTTTCTTT. This codes for CASSLVKGGDEAFF.